These T cell receptor beta chains were read from a single sample in a study of shared clonotypes between healthy human individuals. Libraries were prepared by immunoSEQ multiplex PCR; TCRdb keeps only in-frame clonotypes and omits some of them. The sample records around 1,000,000 clones, approximately 75% being singletons. Sample: memory CD4+ T cells from PBMCs. These receptors all stem from a man younger than 35 in good health. Some clones in this sample may be carry-over from other donors' samples. Each CDR3 is given without its conserved first and last residue. The order of the fields is CDR3 protein, V gene, D gene, J gene. D genes are given only for firm matches.

CDR3aa: ASSYSRSSGNTIY
v_gene: TRBV6-6
d_gene: .
j_gene: TRBJ1-3

CDR3aa: ASSSAGTGGQETQY
v_gene: TRBV28
d_gene: TRBD1
j_gene: TRBJ2-5

CDR3aa: ASSISPVSGNTIY
v_gene: TRBV19
d_gene: .
j_gene: TRBJ1-3

CDR3aa: ASSETAGIPGDTQY
v_gene: TRBV6-1
d_gene: .
j_gene: TRBJ2-3

CDR3aa: ASSLVGRVTGELF
v_gene: TRBV7-9
d_gene: .
j_gene: TRBJ2-2

CDR3aa: ASSKDRVGSPLH
v_gene: TRBV7-2
d_gene: TRBD1
j_gene: TRBJ1-6

CDR3aa: ASSLSAGASYNEQF
v_gene: TRBV5-1
d_gene: TRBD2
j_gene: TRBJ2-1

CDR3aa: SVASGPTYEQY
v_gene: TRBV29-1
d_gene: TRBD2
j_gene: TRBJ2-7

CDR3aa: ASSELPAYTGELF
v_gene: TRBV2
d_gene: .
j_gene: TRBJ2-2

CDR3aa: ASSEEIRTEAF
v_gene: TRBV10-2
d_gene: .
j_gene: TRBJ1-1

CDR3aa: ASRTGTAAAYEQY
v_gene: TRBV6-5
d_gene: TRBD1
j_gene: TRBJ2-7

CDR3aa: AWSTYDEQY
v_gene: TRBV30
d_gene: .
j_gene: TRBJ2-7

CDR3aa: ASIRTSGSEQF
v_gene: TRBV27
d_gene: TRBD2
j_gene: TRBJ2-1

CDR3aa: ASSASQGNEQF
v_gene: TRBV7-3
d_gene: .
j_gene: TRBJ2-1

CDR3aa: ASSANSGANVLT
v_gene: TRBV6-1
d_gene: .
j_gene: TRBJ2-6

CDR3aa: ASSPPYSNQPQH
v_gene: TRBV28
d_gene: .
j_gene: TRBJ1-5

CDR3aa: ATSGQISGANVLT
v_gene: TRBV15
d_gene: .
j_gene: TRBJ2-6

CDR3aa: ASSRSGLSYEQY
v_gene: TRBV4-2
d_gene: .
j_gene: TRBJ2-7

CDR3aa: ASSPGLADYNEQF
v_gene: TRBV18
d_gene: TRBD2
j_gene: TRBJ2-1

CDR3aa: AGPNQPQH
v_gene: TRBV7-8
d_gene: .
j_gene: TRBJ1-5

CDR3aa: AWSAGQGNTIY
v_gene: TRBV30
d_gene: TRBD1
j_gene: TRBJ1-3

CDR3aa: ASSSRGGGLF
v_gene: TRBV6-1
d_gene: .
j_gene: TRBJ2-2

CDR3aa: ASSRRGAETQY
v_gene: TRBV14
d_gene: .
j_gene: TRBJ2-5

CDR3aa: ATSREREQY
v_gene: TRBV15
d_gene: .
j_gene: TRBJ2-7

CDR3aa: ASSPTTGGSYNSPLH
v_gene: TRBV5-1
d_gene: TRBD1
j_gene: TRBJ1-6

CDR3aa: ASSPGGSGNTIY
v_gene: TRBV18
d_gene: .
j_gene: TRBJ1-3

CDR3aa: ASDGSATNEKLF
v_gene: TRBV28
d_gene: .
j_gene: TRBJ1-4

CDR3aa: ASSQDDGAYEQY
v_gene: TRBV14
d_gene: .
j_gene: TRBJ2-7

CDR3aa: ASSSWGRNYGYT
v_gene: TRBV7-9
d_gene: .
j_gene: TRBJ1-2